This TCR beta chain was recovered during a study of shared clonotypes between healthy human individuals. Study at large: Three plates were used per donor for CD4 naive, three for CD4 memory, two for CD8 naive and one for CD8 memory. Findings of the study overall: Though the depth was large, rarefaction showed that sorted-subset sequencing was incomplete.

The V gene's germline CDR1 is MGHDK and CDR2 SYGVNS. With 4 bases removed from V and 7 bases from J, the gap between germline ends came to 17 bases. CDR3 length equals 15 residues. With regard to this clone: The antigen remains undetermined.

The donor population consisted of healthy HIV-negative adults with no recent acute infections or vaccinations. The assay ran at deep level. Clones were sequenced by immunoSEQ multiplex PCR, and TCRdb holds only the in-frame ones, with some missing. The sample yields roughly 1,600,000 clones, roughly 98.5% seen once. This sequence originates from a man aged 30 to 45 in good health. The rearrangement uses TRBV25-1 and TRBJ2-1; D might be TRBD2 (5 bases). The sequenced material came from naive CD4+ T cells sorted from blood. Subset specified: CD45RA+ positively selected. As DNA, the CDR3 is TGTGCCAGCAGTGTCACCAGTGCGGGTGGGAATGAGCAGTTCTTC. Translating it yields CASSVTSAGGNEQFF.